Described below is a single TCR beta chain sequence and its context. In TCRdb, the 5' RACE reads were re-called with MiXCR into one record per CDR3 protein. The sample contains 470,000 or so distinct CDR3 sequences, roughly 24% of which appear only once. This record comes from a study of identical twins. The V end was cut by 0 bases, the J end by 7 bases, with 12 bases between. This CDR3 region has 14 residues. Germline values: CDR1 ENHRY, CDR2 SYGVKD. This sample also appeared in a second study, on T cells expressing NK-cell markers. That study reports: Seven sequenced donors out of eight were HCMV-seropositive, one seronegative.

This receptor was taken from a woman aged 18-29 years in good health. Sequencing used CD4+ T cells sorted from blood. This rearrangement joins TRBV10-3 to TRBJ1-1; D is possibly TRBD1 (5 bases). CDR3 in DNA: TGTGCCATCAGTGAGTCGAGGGGATCGGGTGAAGCTTTCTTT. Protein sequence: CAISESRGSGEAFF.